The rows below give T cell receptor beta chains drawn from one sample of a study of cytomegalovirus exposure and HLA in healthy donors. TCRdb keeps only in-frame clones here, not all; method: immunoSEQ multiplex PCR. The profile shows tens of thousands of clones, 89% of them singletons. The sequenced sample was PBMCs. These receptors were obtained from a woman younger than 35 in good health and CMV-seronegative. Both conserved end residues are part of each CDR3. D genes are given only for firm matches. Clone size appears in some rows only: once, few, many, or a class for an expanded clone.

V gene: TRBV30
J gene: TRBJ2-1
clone size: once
D gene: NA
CDR3 protein: CAWSRGGEGEQFF
CDR3 DNA: TGTGCCTGGAGTCGAGGGGGGGAAGGTGAGCAGTTCTTC

V gene: TRBV7-2
J gene: TRBJ2-1
clone size: NA
D gene: TRBD2
CDR3 protein: CASGLAGDYEQFF
CDR3 DNA: TGTGCCAGCGGACTAGCGGGGGACTATGAGCAGTTCTTC

V gene: TRBV28
J gene: TRBJ2-7
clone size: NA
D gene: TRBD1
CDR3 protein: CASRKTGGLYEQYF
CDR3 DNA: TGTGCCAGCAGAAAGACAGGGGGTCTCTACGAGCAGTACTTC

V gene: TRBV29-1
J gene: TRBJ2-1
clone size: NA
D gene: NA
CDR3 protein: CSVEDGIVGHNEQFF
CDR3 DNA: TGCAGCGTTGAAGACGGCATTGTGGGCCACAATGAGCAGTTCTTC

V gene: TRBV10-3
J gene: TRBJ2-2
clone size: NA
D gene: NA
CDR3 protein: CASRGTDNSNTGELFF
CDR3 DNA: TGTGCCTCCCGGGGGACAGACAATTCGAACACCGGGGAGCTGTTTTTT

V gene: TRBV7-8
J gene: TRBJ2-3
clone size: once
D gene: TRBD2
CDR3 protein: CASSVLAGSRTDTQYF
CDR3 DNA: TGTGCCAGCAGCGTTCTAGCGGGGAGTAGGACAGATACGCAGTATTTT

V gene: TRBV10-1
J gene: TRBJ2-3
clone size: NA
D gene: TRBD2
CDR3 protein: CASSAATSGTDTQYF
CDR3 DNA: TGCGCCAGCAGTGCCGCGACTAGCGGCACAGATACGCAGTATTTT

V gene: TRBV5-1
J gene: TRBJ2-3
clone size: NA
D gene: NA
CDR3 protein: CASSRDLTRTDTQYF
CDR3 DNA: TGCGCCAGCAGCAGGGACTTAACCCGCACAGATACGCAGTATTTT

V gene: TRBV7-2
J gene: TRBJ2-1
clone size: NA
D gene: TRBD2
CDR3 protein: CASRTSGGTDEQFF
CDR3 DNA: TGTGCCAGCAGGACTAGCGGGGGAACGGATGAGCAGTTCTTC

V gene: TRBV5-5
J gene: TRBJ2-7
clone size: once
D gene: TRBD2
CDR3 protein: CASSFQRGYEQYF
CDR3 DNA: TGTGCCAGCAGCTTCCAGCGGGGGTACGAGCAGTACTTC

V gene: TRBV7-6
J gene: TRBJ2-5
clone size: NA
D gene: TRBD1
CDR3 protein: CASSLGDRGFETQYF
CDR3 DNA: TGTGCCAGCAGCTTGGGGGACAGGGGGTTTGAGACCCAGTACTTC

V gene: TRBV7-9
J gene: TRBJ2-3
clone size: once
D gene: NA
CDR3 protein: CASSLVAVSTDTQYF
CDR3 DNA: TGTGCCAGCAGCTTAGTGGCGGTGAGCACAGATACGCAGTATTTT

V gene: TRBV19
J gene: TRBJ2-7
clone size: NA
D gene: TRBD1
CDR3 protein: CASNEKQGAYEQYF
CDR3 DNA: TGTGCCAGTAACGAGAAGCAGGGGGCCTACGAGCAGTACTTC

V gene: TRBV19
J gene: TRBJ1-4
clone size: NA
D gene: TRBD1
CDR3 protein: CASSRTGGNEKLFF
CDR3 DNA: TGTGCCAGTAGCAGGACAGGGGGGAATGAAAAACTGTTTTTT

V gene: TRBV6-6
J gene: TRBJ2-7
clone size: NA
D gene: TRBD2
CDR3 protein: CASSYVAGGVDEQYF
CDR3 DNA: TGTGCCAGCAGTTACGTTGCGGGAGGGGTAGACGAGCAGTACTTC

V gene: TRBV15
J gene: TRBJ1-6
clone size: few
D gene: TRBD1
CDR3 protein: CATSSTDRVHSPLHF
CDR3 DNA: TGTGCCACCAGCAGCACCGACAGGGTTCACTCACCCCTCCACTTT

V gene: TRBV7-2
J gene: TRBJ1-2
clone size: NA
D gene: NA
CDR3 protein: CASLPDFGGGYTF
CDR3 DNA: TGTGCCAGCCTCCCCGATTTCGGTGGTGGCTACACCTTC

V gene: TRBV30
J gene: TRBJ2-5
clone size: NA
D gene: NA
CDR3 protein: CAWSRDSKETQYF
CDR3 DNA: TGTGCCTGGAGTCGCGACAGCAAAGAGACCCAGTACTTC

V gene: TRBV19
J gene: TRBJ2-2
clone size: NA
D gene: NA
CDR3 protein: CASSSRRGRGNTGELFF
CDR3 DNA: TGTGCCAGTAGTAGTAGGAGGGGTCGGGGTAACACCGGGGAGCTGTTTTTT

V gene: TRBV6-5
J gene: TRBJ2-1
clone size: NA
D gene: TRBD1
CDR3 protein: CASSYPGQGVDEQFF
CDR3 DNA: TGTGCCAGCAGTTACCCGGGACAGGGTGTGGATGAGCAGTTCTTC

V gene: TRBV7-2
J gene: TRBJ2-1
clone size: NA
D gene: TRBD2
CDR3 protein: CASSPGLAGGITYNEQFF
CDR3 DNA: TGTGCCAGCAGCCCTGGACTAGCGGGGGGGATAACCTACAATGAGCAGTTCTTC

V gene: TRBV5-4
J gene: TRBJ2-3
clone size: NA
D gene: TRBD1
CDR3 protein: CASSLRGRGGTDTQYF
CDR3 DNA: TGTGCCAGCAGCCTGAGGGGGCGCGGTGGCACAGATACGCAGTATTTT

V gene: TRBV30
J gene: TRBJ1-1
clone size: NA
D gene: NA
CDR3 protein: CAWSNDRTEAFF
CDR3 DNA: TGTGCCTGGAGCAACGACAGGACTGAAGCTTTCTTT

V gene: TRBV5-1
J gene: TRBJ1-6
clone size: NA
D gene: NA
CDR3 protein: CASSLAGFQGGLFSPLHF
CDR3 DNA: TGCGCCAGCAGCTTGGCCGGGTTTCAGGGAGGGTTATTTTCACCCCTCCACTTT

V gene: TRBV7-2
J gene: TRBJ2-7
clone size: NA
D gene: TRBD2
CDR3 protein: CASSSRTSGSYEQYF
CDR3 DNA: TGTGCCAGCAGCTCCCGGACTAGCGGGAGCTACGAGCAGTACTTC

V gene: TRBV15
J gene: TRBJ2-5
clone size: NA
D gene: NA
CDR3 protein: CATSGGGRAFKTQYF
CDR3 DNA: TGTGCCACCAGCGGAGGGGGGAGGGCCTTTAAGACCCAGTACTTC

V gene: TRBV5-1
J gene: TRBJ1-4
clone size: once
D gene: NA
CDR3 protein: CASSLAERATNEKLFF
CDR3 DNA: TGCGCCAGCAGCTTGGCCGAGAGAGCAACTAATGAAAAACTGTTTTTT

V gene: TRBV15
J gene: TRBJ2-1
clone size: NA
D gene: TRBD2
CDR3 protein: CATSRSGRADNEQFF
CDR3 DNA: TGTGCCACCAGCCGTAGCGGGAGGGCCGATAATGAGCAGTTCTTC

V gene: TRBV28
J gene: TRBJ2-7
clone size: NA
D gene: TRBD2
CDR3 protein: CASSLATSGLAGYEQYF
CDR3 DNA: TGTGCCAGCAGTTTAGCTACCTCGGGACTAGCGGGCTACGAGCAGTACTTC

V gene: TRBV5-6
J gene: TRBJ2-6
clone size: NA
D gene: NA
CDR3 protein: CASSLMSSGANVLTF
CDR3 DNA: TGTGCCAGCAGCTTGATGAGCTCTGGGGCCAACGTCCTGACTTTC

V gene: TRBV7-8
J gene: TRBJ2-7
clone size: NA
D gene: TRBD2
CDR3 protein: CASSLGGGLAYEQYF
CDR3 DNA: TGTGCCAGCAGCTTGGGGGGGGGACTAGCGTACGAGCAGTACTTC

V gene: TRBV7-2
J gene: TRBJ2-3
clone size: NA
D gene: NA
CDR3 protein: CASSLDGGGTDTQYF
CDR3 DNA: TGTGCCAGCAGCTTAGACGGCGGTGGCACAGATACGCAGTATTTT

V gene: TRBV6-1
J gene: TRBJ1-2
clone size: few
D gene: NA
CDR3 protein: CASSEQLGGYTF
CDR3 DNA: TGTGCCAGCTCTGAACAACTCGGGGGCTACACCTTC

V gene: TRBV5-1
J gene: TRBJ2-3
clone size: once
D gene: NA
CDR3 protein: CASSLRQVDDTQYF
CDR3 DNA: TGCGCCAGCAGCTTGAGACAGGTCGATGATACGCAGTATTTT

V gene: TRBV9
J gene: TRBJ1-3
clone size: NA
D gene: NA
CDR3 protein: CASSPFGMSSGNTIYF
CDR3 DNA: TGTGCCAGCAGCCCCTTCGGGATGTCCTCTGGAAACACCATATATTTT

V gene: TRBV5-5
J gene: TRBJ1-5
clone size: once
D gene: TRBD1
CDR3 protein: CASSLLGQGSYQPQHF
CDR3 DNA: TGTGCCAGCAGCCTACTCGGACAGGGGTCTTATCAGCCCCAGCATTTT

V gene: TRBV5-8
J gene: TRBJ2-5
clone size: NA
D gene: TRBD2
CDR3 protein: CASSPVLGTSGEETQYF
CDR3 DNA: TGTGCCAGCAGCCCCGTATTAGGGACTAGCGGGGAAGAGACCCAGTACTTC

V gene: TRBV6-5
J gene: TRBJ1-4
clone size: NA
D gene: NA
CDR3 protein: CASTDNGSEKLFF
CDR3 DNA: TGTGCCAGCACTGATAACGGTAGTGAAAAACTGTTTTTT

V gene: TRBV6-1
J gene: TRBJ2-5
clone size: NA
D gene: TRBD1
CDR3 protein: CASRGPGTGQETQYF
CDR3 DNA: TGTGCCAGCAGAGGACCGGGGACAGGCCAAGAGACCCAGTACTTC

V gene: TRBV6-5
J gene: TRBJ2-1
clone size: NA
D gene: TRBD2
CDR3 protein: CASTPSGGLAEQFF
CDR3 DNA: TGTGCCAGCACCCCGAGCGGGGGACTAGCGGAGCAGTTCTTC

V gene: TRBV4-2
J gene: TRBJ1-5
clone size: NA
D gene: NA
CDR3 protein: CASSQEGGGQPQHF
CDR3 DNA: TGTGCCAGCAGCCAAGAGGGAGGGGGTCAGCCCCAGCATTTT

V gene: TRBV11-2
J gene: TRBJ2-7
clone size: NA
D gene: TRBD1
CDR3 protein: CASSLDEGARLEQYF
CDR3 DNA: TGTGCCAGCAGCTTAGATGAGGGGGCTCGCCTTGAGCAGTACTTC

V gene: TRBV19
J gene: TRBJ2-1
clone size: NA
D gene: NA
CDR3 protein: CASSIMAGSYNEQFF
CDR3 DNA: TGTGCCAGTAGTATTATGGCGGGTTCCTACAATGAGCAGTTCTTC

V gene: TRBV28
J gene: TRBJ1-1
clone size: NA
D gene: NA
CDR3 protein: CASRYNTEAFF
CDR3 DNA: TGTGCCAGCAGATATAACACTGAAGCTTTCTTT

V gene: TRBV5-1
J gene: TRBJ2-1
clone size: NA
D gene: TRBD2
CDR3 protein: CASESTSGYNEQFF
CDR3 DNA: TGCGCCAGCGAGTCTACTAGCGGCTACAATGAGCAGTTCTTC

V gene: TRBV21-1
J gene: TRBJ2-2
clone size: NA
D gene: NA
CDR3 protein: CASSKVQARGPSGELFF
CDR3 DNA: TGTGCCAGCAGCAAAGTGCAAGCCAGGGGGCCCTCCGGGGAGCTGTTTTTT

V gene: TRBV28
J gene: TRBJ1-4
clone size: NA
D gene: TRBD1
CDR3 protein: CASSSGQGASEKLFF
CDR3 DNA: TGTGCCAGCAGTTCGGGACAGGGGGCGAGTGAAAAACTGTTTTTT

V gene: TRBV10-2
J gene: TRBJ2-5
clone size: NA
D gene: TRBD2
CDR3 protein: CASSELDSGRRETQYF
CDR3 DNA: TGCGCCAGCAGTGAATTGGATAGCGGGAGGCGGGAGACCCAGTACTTC

V gene: TRBV6-1
J gene: TRBJ1-2
clone size: NA
D gene: TRBD1
CDR3 protein: CASSEGQGPGYGYTF
CDR3 DNA: TGTGCCAGCAGTGAAGGACAGGGGCCCGGCTATGGCTACACCTTC

V gene: TRBV5-4
J gene: TRBJ2-2
clone size: NA
D gene: TRBD2
CDR3 protein: CASSLGGLAANTGELFF
CDR3 DNA: TGTGCCAGCAGCTTGGGCGGACTAGCGGCGAACACCGGGGAGCTGTTTTTT

V gene: TRBV28
J gene: TRBJ1-3
clone size: once
D gene: NA
CDR3 protein: CASAAWGGLRPFSGNTIYF
CDR3 DNA: TGTGCCAGCGCGGCTTGGGGGGGGCTGCGCCCTTTCTCTGGAAACACCATATATTTT

V gene: TRBV13
J gene: TRBJ2-1
clone size: NA
D gene: TRBD1
CDR3 protein: CASRGQGTYNEQFF
CDR3 DNA: TGTGCCAGCAGGGGACAGGGAACCTACAATGAGCAGTTCTTC

V gene: TRBV11-2
J gene: TRBJ1-6
clone size: NA
D gene: NA
CDR3 protein: CASSLDRGPLHF
CDR3 DNA: TGTGCCAGCAGCTTAGATAGAGGACCCCTCCACTTT

V gene: TRBV5-6
J gene: TRBJ2-5
clone size: NA
D gene: TRBD1
CDR3 protein: CASSGDYRGQETQYF
CDR3 DNA: TGTGCCAGCAGCGGCGATTACAGGGGCCAAGAGACCCAGTACTTC

V gene: TRBV5-1
J gene: TRBJ1-4
clone size: NA
D gene: NA
CDR3 protein: CASSLVTSSNEKLFF
CDR3 DNA: TGCGCCAGCAGCTTGGTTACCTCCAGTAACGAAAAACTGTTTTTT